Listed below are T cell receptor beta chains from one sample, sequenced in a study of naive and memory T cell subsets. TCRdb used MiXCR to reprocess the UMI-ligation and nested PCR reads, holding one entry per CDR3 protein. The profile shows 70,000 to 95,000 distinct CDR3 sequences, about 6.5% of them singletons. Material for sequencing was central memory CD4+ T cells from blood. The source is a human donor in good health. The CDR3 runs from the conserved cysteine through the conserved F or W. The D gene is left open where the match is weak. Rows may omit the clone size; those that give it use once, few, many or a size class.

clone_size	v_call	d_call	j_call	cdr3_nt	cdr3_aa
many	TRBV20-1	NA	TRBJ1-2	TGCAGTGCTAGATACACGGACTCCTATGGCTACACCTTC	CSARYTDSYGYTF
few	TRBV30	NA	TRBJ1-6	TGTGCCTGGAATTTTCAGCGCTCCTATAATTCACCCCTCCACTTT	CAWNFQRSYNSPLHF
NA	TRBV20-1	TRBD1	TRBJ1-4	TGCAGCCCGGGACAGGGGGCAACTAATGAAAAACTGTTTTTT	CSPGQGATNEKLFF
many	TRBV6-5	NA	TRBJ2-7	TGTGCCAGCAGTTCCGGCGTCAGGGTCTACGAGCAGTACTTC	CASSSGVRVYEQYF
many	TRBV6-2/TRBV6-3	NA	TRBJ1-6	TGTGCCAGCAGTACCGGAAACACCTATAATTCACCCCTCCACTTT	CASSTGNTYNSPLHF
many	TRBV19	TRBD2	TRBJ2-1	TGTGCCAGTACCAAGGCGGGAGGCACCAATGAGCAGTTCTTC	CASTKAGGTNEQFF
few	TRBV7-9	TRBD2	TRBJ2-3	TGTGCCAGCAGCCCCCGCGGTAGCGGGGGGGAAGGTACGCAGTATTTT	CASSPRGSGGEGTQYF
few	TRBV20-1	TRBD2	TRBJ2-5	TGCAGTGGTCAGAAAGCGGGGGGCGGCCCGGAGACCCAGTACTTC	CSGQKAGGGPETQYF
NA	TRBV29-1	NA	TRBJ2-1	TGCAGCGTCAGGAACCCCCTTCACAATGAGCAGTTCTTC	CSVRNPLHNEQFF
many	TRBV10-3	NA	TRBJ1-4	TGTGCCATCAGTGATACGAAAACCCCAGGGACAACTAATGAAAAACTGTTTTTT	CAISDTKTPGTTNEKLFF
many	TRBV20-1	NA	TRBJ1-5	TGCAGTGCTCGGAAAATCGGGGCTAGCAATCAGCCCCAGCATTTT	CSARKIGASNQPQHF
many	TRBV24-1	NA	TRBJ2-3	TGTGCCACCAGTGTACGCGGGCCTAGCACAGATACGCAGTATTTT	CATSVRGPSTDTQYF
few	TRBV5-5	NA	TRBJ2-1	TGTGCCAGCAGCTCCTTCCCCTACAATGAGCAGTTCTTC	CASSSFPYNEQFF
NA	TRBV20-1	NA	TRBJ2-7	TGCAGTGCTAGGTCTAGCGACCTCTCCTACGAGCAGTACTTC	CSARSSDLSYEQYF
many	TRBV6-5	NA	TRBJ2-2	TGTGCCAGCAGTCCTGCCGTCCCGAACACCGGGGAGCTGTTTTTT	CASSPAVPNTGELFF
few	TRBV20-1	NA	TRBJ2-4	TGCAGTGCTAGGCAGGGCCACATTCAGTACTTC	CSARQGHIQYF
many	TRBV11-2	TRBD2	TRBJ2-1	TGTGCCAGCAGCTTTCCCCCCGGGACTAGCGGGAGGCGCAATGAGCAGTTCTTC	CASSFPPGTSGRRNEQFF
NA	TRBV24-1	NA	TRBJ2-5	TGTGCCACCAGGGGGTCGGGAGCGGAGACCCAGTACTTC	CATRGSGAETQYF
few	TRBV7-8	NA	TRBJ2-3	TGTGCCAGCGGGCATGGTAGTCCAGATACGCAGTATTTT	CASGHGSPDTQYF
few	TRBV18	NA	TRBJ1-4	TGTGCCAGCTCACCAGGGCTCGGTGAAAAACTGTTTTTT	CASSPGLGEKLFF
few	TRBV20-1	TRBD1	TRBJ2-5	TGCAGTGCTATCCCCTTTACAGGGGTCCAAGAGACCCAGTACTTC	CSAIPFTGVQETQYF
few	TRBV27	TRBD1	TRBJ2-1	TGTGCCAGCAGCCCCCATTGGATAGGGGGCGGCGAGCAGTTCTTC	CASSPHWIGGGEQFF
few	TRBV6-2/TRBV6-3	TRBD2	TRBJ2-3	TGTGCCAGCAGTTCGCGGTCTAGCGGGAGTGATACGCAGTATTTT	CASSSRSSGSDTQYF
few	TRBV27	TRBD1	TRBJ1-2	TGTGCCAGCAGTTCCGGCCCGGACAGGAGAGATGGCTACACCTTC	CASSSGPDRRDGYTF
many	TRBV7-2	NA	TRBJ1-6	TGTGCCAGCAGCCCCTTCCGGGATTCACCCCTCCACTTT	CASSPFRDSPLHF
many	TRBV7-9	TRBD1	TRBJ2-2	TGTGCCAGCAGCCGAGGACAGGGAATCACCGGGGAGCTGTTTTTT	CASSRGQGITGELFF
NA	TRBV28	TRBD1	TRBJ2-7	TGTGCCAGCAATCCCACCGCCGGGACAGGGAGCTCCTACGAGCAGTACTTC	CASNPTAGTGSSYEQYF
NA	TRBV20-1	NA	TRBJ2-5	TGCAGTGCTAGCTACGGGACTCAAAAGACCCAGTACTTC	CSASYGTQKTQYF
few	TRBV7-9	TRBD1	TRBJ2-5	TGTGCCAGCAGCAGTAGAGGCGACAGGGGGCTTTGGGAGACCCAGTACTTC	CASSSRGDRGLWETQYF
few	TRBV9	TRBD2	TRBJ2-1	TGTGCCAGCAGCGTAGCGGGGGGACGCTCCTACAATGAGCAGTTCTTC	CASSVAGGRSYNEQFF
NA	TRBV6-1	TRBD1	TRBJ2-7	TGTGCCAGCAGTAAGGCAGGGACAGGGCGCTACGAGCAGTACTTC	CASSKAGTGRYEQYF
few	TRBV7-2	TRBD1	TRBJ2-7	TGTGCCAGCAGCTTAGAGGACAGGTACGAGCAGTACTTC	CASSLEDRYEQYF
few	TRBV9	NA	TRBJ1-6	TGTGCCAGCAGCGCCTACAGGGATAATTCACCCCTCCACTTT	CASSAYRDNSPLHF
few	TRBV6-2/TRBV6-3	TRBD2	TRBJ2-1	TGTGCCAGCAGTGCCTCCGGGACTAGCGATTCTGAGCAGTTCTTC	CASSASGTSDSEQFF
many	TRBV6-6	TRBD2	TRBJ2-3	TGTGCCAGCAGTTACTCGATGGCTAGCGGGGGGCCCAGCACAGATACGCAGTATTTT	CASSYSMASGGPSTDTQYF
many	TRBV6-5	NA	TRBJ2-7	TGTGCCAGCAGTTACGGTACACAGGGAACCTACGAGCAGTACTTC	CASSYGTQGTYEQYF
few	TRBV19	TRBD1	TRBJ2-5	TGTGCCAGTAGTACCCGACAGGGGTCGGGTCAAGAGACCCAGTACTTC	CASSTRQGSGQETQYF
NA	TRBV25-1	TRBD2	TRBJ2-1	TGTGCCAGCAGTGGTGCGGGAGGAGGCGTAGGTGAGCAGTTCTTC	CASSGAGGGVGEQFF
NA	TRBV6-5	TRBD2	TRBJ2-3	TGTGCCAGCAGCCTCCTACTAGCGGGAGGCCGAGATACGCAGTATTTT	CASSLLLAGGRDTQYF
many	TRBV30	NA	TRBJ1-5	TGTGCCTGGAATAAGGGCCGTCAGCCCCAGCATTTT	CAWNKGRQPQHF
many	TRBV27	NA	TRBJ1-2	TGTGCCAGCAGTCGAGGGGGTCGCTATGGCTACACCTTC	CASSRGGRYGYTF
few	TRBV10-3	NA	TRBJ2-5	TGTGCCATCAAAGGGGCTGGGGAGACCCAGTACTTC	CAIKGAGETQYF
many	TRBV14	NA	TRBJ2-1	TGTGCCAGCAGCCAAGCCCGGGGGACCTACTACAATGAGCAGTTCTTC	CASSQARGTYYNEQFF